The rows below give T cell receptor beta chains drawn from one sample of a study of blood T cell repertoires in COVID-19. Assay: immunoSEQ multiplex PCR; the TCRdb copy retains only in-frame clones and omits some. The data show roughly 97,000 clones, around 86% seen once. Sequencing used peripheral blood. The receptors originated from a man aged 45-65 years with acute or convalescent COVID-19. Both conserved end residues are part of each CDR3. The D gene is left open where the match is weak. Clone size appears in some rows only: once, few, many, or a class for an expanded clone.

NA | NA | TRBJ2-5 | TRBV5-6 | TGTGCCAGCAGCTTCCGACAGAGGGAGACCCAGTACTTC | CASSFRQRETQYF
TRBD2 | NA | TRBJ2-7 | TRBV10-3 | TGTGCCATCAGTGGACTAGCAGCCTACGAGCAGTACTTC | CAISGLAAYEQYF
NA | NA | TRBJ2-2 | TRBV15 | TGTGCCACCAGCAGAGATAACGGCAGGTTGATAGGGGAGCTGTTTTTT | CATSRDNGRLIGELFF
NA | NA | TRBJ2-3 | TRBV19 | TGTGCCAGTAGTCCCCAGACCCGAGGGACAGATACGCAGTATTTT | CASSPQTRGTDTQYF
TRBD2 | NA | TRBJ2-5 | TRBV6-2/TRBV6-3 | TGTGCCAGCAGTTACCCGACAGCCACTAGCGGGCCAGGGGGAGAGACCCAGTACTTC | CASSYPTATSGPGGETQYF
TRBD2 | NA | TRBJ2-3 | TRBV7-6 | TGTGCCAGCAGTCCAATGGGGGGGAACACAGATACGCAGTATTTT | CASSPMGGNTDTQYF
TRBD1 | NA | TRBJ1-6 | TRBV9 | TGTGCCAGCAGCGGAAAGGGACAGGGGAATTCACCCCTCCACTTT | CASSGKGQGNSPLHF
NA | NA | TRBJ2-7 | TRBV25-1 | TGTGCCAGCAGTGAATTTAAGGCTAGCGAGCAGTACTTC | CASSEFKASEQYF
TRBD2 | NA | TRBJ2-1 | TRBV7-9 | TGTGCCACCGATACCGGGACTAGCGTTGTGGGCGAGCAGTTCTTC | CATDTGTSVVGEQFF
NA | NA | TRBJ2-7 | TRBV3-1/TRBV3-2 | TGTGCCAGCAGCTTCCGGGAAAGGGTGCGCGAGCAGTACTTC | CASSFRERVREQYF
NA | NA | TRBJ1-4 | TRBV28 | TGTGCCAGCAGTTTAAGTGCTGAGACAGATAATGAAAAACTGTTTTTT | CASSLSAETDNEKLFF
NA | once | TRBJ2-5 | TRBV19 | TGTGCCAGTAGTATAGATAATAGGGGGACCCAGTACTTC | CASSIDNRGTQYF
NA | NA | TRBJ2-1 | TRBV11-1 | TGTGCCAGCAGCTTAGGGCTGACCTCCGGGGAGCAGTTCTTC | CASSLGLTSGEQFF
TRBD2 | NA | TRBJ2-1 | TRBV9 | TGTGCCAGCAGCGTAGAGCGGGAGGGCCCCTACAATGAGCAGTTCTTC | CASSVEREGPYNEQFF
NA | NA | TRBJ1-1 | TRBV4-2 | TGTGCCAGCAGCCAAGAAGAGGTATGGGAAGCTTTCTTT | CASSQEEVWEAFF
NA | NA | TRBJ1-1 | TRBV9 | TGTGCCAGCAGCGTAGAGGAGGGCTTGAACACTGAAGCTTTCTTT | CASSVEEGLNTEAFF
NA | few | TRBJ1-1 | TRBV2 | TGTGCCAGCAGTGACCAGGGTACCCGGGCAAACACTGAAGCTTTCTTT | CASSDQGTRANTEAFF
TRBD2 | NA | TRBJ2-1 | TRBV18 | TGTGCCAGCTCACCGTCACTAGCGGGAGCGAACAATGAGCAGTTCTTC | CASSPSLAGANNEQFF
NA | NA | TRBJ1-2 | TRBV9 | TGTGCCAGCAGCCATAACTATGGCTACACCTTC | CASSHNYGYTF
TRBD1 | NA | TRBJ2-1 | TRBV6-5 | TGTGCCAGCAAAGGGGCAGGGGGCATGGATGAGCAGTTCTTC | CASKGAGGMDEQFF
TRBD1 | NA | TRBJ2-7 | TRBV5-4 | TGTGCCAGCAGCAGAACCGGGACAGGGGGCTACGAGCAGTACTTC | CASSRTGTGGYEQYF
TRBD1 | NA | TRBJ1-4 | TRBV2 | TGTGCCAGCAGGGTCGGACAGGGCGGTGGAGAAAAACTGTTTTTT | CASRVGQGGGEKLFF
TRBD1 | NA | TRBJ2-5 | TRBV5-1 | TGCGCCAGCAGCTTGGGGACAGGGCAAGAGACCCAGTACTTC | CASSLGTGQETQYF